These 10 T cell receptor beta chains were all obtained from the same sample, sequenced in a study of blood T cell repertoires in COVID-19. This table comes from immunoSEQ multiplex PCR, and its TCRdb copy is limited to in-frame clones, with some not included. The top ten clones hold over 13% of a sample with about 90,000 clones, about two thirds of them seen once. Source material: peripheral blood. These receptors were collected from a woman of 80 years or more with acute or convalescent COVID-19.

This clone has more than one count but fewer than ten. The CDR3 protein is CASSIGQTSEQYF. The CDR3 region has the DNA TGTGCCAGTAGTATAGGACAGACCTCCGAGCAGTACTTC. The chain recombines TRBV19 with TRBJ2-7; D possibly corresponds to TRBD1 (5 bases). The CDR3 totals 13 residues. Germline CDR1 LNHDA, CDR2 SQIVND (reference sequence). The V end was cut by 1 base, the J end by 6 bases, with 10 bases between.

This clone appeared once. The chain couples TRBV27 to TRBJ2-1; TRBD2 agrees at 9 bases. The CDR3 has 15 residues. Germline V gene lookup returns CDR1 MNHEY and CDR2 SMNVEV (reference sequence). V gave up 8 bases and J gave up 1 base; unmatched junction bases: 6. The CDR3 sequence: CASGGLAPSYNEQFF. DNA for the CDR3: TGTGCCAGCGGTGGACTAGCGCCTTCCTACAATGAGCAGTTCTTC.

V and J are TRBV6-2 or TRBV6-3 and TRBJ1-2; 8 bases line up with TRBD1. After removal of 5 bases from V and 8 bases from J, the junction contained 7 bases not matched to a gene. This CDR3 comprises 13 residues. Germline loops: CDR1 MNHEY, CDR2 SVGEGT. The CDR3 nucleotides read TGTGCCAGCAGTGGACAGGGTGAAGGCGGCTACACCTTC. It yields the protein CASSGQGEGGYTF.

This chain joins TRBV12-3 or TRBV12-4 and TRBJ1-1, with 7 positions matching TRBD1. After removal of 5 bases from V and 4 bases from J, the junction contained 1 base not matched to a gene. The CDR3 spans 12 residues. CDR3 loop: CASSRQGTEAFF. As DNA, the CDR3 is TGTGCCAGCAGTCGACAGGGCACTGAAGCTTTCTTT.

This chain links TRBV28 with TRBJ1-2; weak D call: TRBD1 (5 bases). There are 15 residues in the CDR3. Trimming removed 6 bases at V and 7 bases at J, with 21 bases between. Germline assignment: CDR1 MDHEN and CDR2 SYDVKM. In nucleotides, the CDR3 is TGTGCCAGCAGCTCTATCGACAGACTCGGGTCTGGCTACACCTTC. Its translation: CASSSIDRLGSGYTF.

CDR3 sequence (DNA): TGTGCCAGCAGCGACACGAGGGAAGGAAGCACTGAAGCTTTCTTT. Encoded protein: CASSDTREGSTEAFF. The V and J genes are TRBV7-9 and TRBJ1-1; no reliable D call. Germline V gene data show CDR1 as SEHNR and CDR2 as FQNEAQ (reference sequence). This CDR3 is 15 amino acids long. Trimming removed 5 bases from V and 4 bases from J, with 17 bases in between. The full variable domain, completed using reference TRBV7-9 and TRBJ1-1, is DTGVSQNPRHKITKRGQNVTFRCDPISEHNRLYWYRQTLGQGPEFLTYFQNEAQLEKSRLLSDRFSAERPKGSFSTLEIQRTEQGDSAMYLCASSDTREGSTEAFFGQGTRLTVV.

As for this clone: A much larger clone sits a single nucleotide away, making a read error possible. This chain joins TRBV19 and TRBJ1-1; 9 bases are shared with TRBD1. There are 13 residues in the CDR3. The ends lost 8 bases at V and 3 bases at J; junction bases unmatched: 4. Looked up from germline, CDR1 is LNHDA and CDR2 is SQIVND (reference sequence). This chain's CDR3 is CASQQGADTEAFF. CDR3 bases: TGTGCCAGTCAACAGGGGGCGGACACTGAAGCTTTCTTT.

The chain is built from TRBV5-1 and TRBJ1-6; D not certain. There are 14 residues in the CDR3. The ends were cut back, 0 bases at V and 7 bases at J, with 8 bases in the middle. CDR1 and CDR2 (germline): SGHRS, YFSETQ. The CDR3 DNA is TGCGCCAGCAGCTTGGGGACGGGGAATTCACCCCTCCACTTT. As protein: CASSLGTGNSPLHF.

This clone turned up a few times. This chain links TRBV6-2 or TRBV6-3 with TRBJ1-4; D is perhaps TRBD1 (6 bases). The V gene lost 2 bases and the J gene lost 8 bases, with 15 bases spanning the gap. CDR1 and CDR2 from the germline V gene are MNHEY and SVGEGT. The CDR3 consists of 15 residues. This CDR3 reads CASSYHLTGKEKLFF. The CDR3 DNA follows: TGTGCCAGCAGTTACCACCTCACAGGGAAGGAAAAACTGTTTTTT.

The chain uses TRBV7-2 and TRBJ2-7, with D perhaps TRBD2 (6 bases). Trimming took 5 bases from V and 7 from J, leaving 18 bases between them. CDR3 size: 14 residues. Germline V gene sequence: CDR1 SGHTA, CDR2 FQGNSA. CDR3 coding DNA: TGTGCCAGCAGCCCCGGGGGTGCTGCTGGGGAGCAGTACTTC. Translating gives CASSPGGAAGEQYF. The whole variable domain, remainder taken from reference TRBV7-2 and TRBJ2-7, is GAGVSQSPSNKVTEKGKDVELRCDPISGHTALYWYRQSLGQGLEFLIYFQGNSAPDKSGLPSDRFSAERTGGSVSTLTIQRTQQEDSAVYLCASSPGGAAGEQYFGPGTRLTVT.